The 27 T cell receptor beta chains below all came from one sample that was sequenced in a study of identical twins. Using its own MiXCR run on the 5' RACE reads, TCRdb lists one record per CDR3 protein. Of 200,000 to 250,000 distinct CDR3 sequences in the sample, approximately 7.1% were seen once. These data also formed part of another study, on T cells expressing NK-cell markers.

Sequenced sample: CD8+ T cells sorted from blood. Receptor source: a woman aged 18-29 years in good health.

The chain links TRBV4-1 to TRBJ2-1, with 12 bases that match TRBD2. Germline V gene data show CDR1 as MGHRA and CDR2 as YSYEKL. The CDR3 sequence is 16 residues long. With 4 bases clipped from V and 8 bases from J, the junction kept 9 bases outside the gene matches. CDR3 in DNA: TGCGCCAGCAGCCCACTACTAGCGGGAGGTCGCGATGAGCAGTTCTTC. Translated, it gives CASSPLLAGGRDEQFF.

This clonotype was counted a few times. The chain links TRBV20-1 to TRBJ2-7; 9 bases match TRBD1. Germline CDR1 DFQATT, CDR2 SNEGSKA (reference sequence). The CDR3 runs to 15 residues. Trimming at V came to 3 bases and at J to 4 bases, leaving 10 bases not matched to a gene. The CDR3 DNA reads as TGCAGTGCTAGGGGATCCGGGACAGGGTTATACGAGCAGTACTTC. Translated, it gives CSARGSGTGLYEQYF.

Only a few counts were recorded for this clonotype. The V call is TRBV20-1, the J call TRBJ2-1; 8 bases are a match to TRBD2. This CDR3 region has 12 residues. CDR1 is DFQATT and CDR2 is SNEGSKA in the germline V gene (reference sequence). With 3 bases clipped from V and 5 bases from J, the junction kept 0 bases outside the gene matches. This CDR3 reads CSARRGDNEQFF. The CDR3, as DNA: TGCAGTGCTAGGCGGGGGGACAATGAGCAGTTCTTC.

This clonotype was counted at least ten times. The gene calls are TRBV9 and TRBJ2-7; D tentatively fits TRBD1 or TRBD2 (6 bases each). Germline V gene lookup returns CDR1 SGDLS and CDR2 YYNGEE. This CDR3 is built from 15 residues. The V gene lost 3 bases and the J gene lost 7 bases, with 20 bases spanning the gap. In DNA form, the CDR3 reads TGTGCCAGCAGCGCCTCCGGGGGCACTGGGGGGGAGCAGTACTTC. It yields the protein CASSASGGTGGEQYF.

There are many counts of this clonotype. The chain couples TRBV12-3 or TRBV12-4 to TRBJ2-5, with 10 bases lining up with TRBD2. With 3 bases clipped from V and 4 bases from J, the junction kept 8 bases outside the gene matches. The CDR3 sequence is 16 residues long. CDR3 sequence reads: CASSLSGGASGETQYF. The CDR3 DNA follows: TGTGCCAGCAGTTTGAGCGGGGGGGCCTCTGGAGAGACCCAGTACTTC.

The chain carries TRBV29-1 and TRBJ1-2, with a possible D match to TRBD1 (6 bases). Germline V lookup: CDR1 SQVTM, CDR2 ANQGSEA. CDR3 length equals 13 residues. Trimming took off 6 bases at V and 3 bases at J, with 14 bases between the two ends. The CDR3 DNA is TGCAGCGTGACGGGACCAGGGGACTATGGCTACACCTTC. Protein product: CSVTGPGDYGYTF.

This clonotype was detected many times. V is TRBV9 and J is TRBJ2-1; D call uncertain. Looked up from germline, CDR1 is SGDLS and CDR2 is YYNGEE. The CDR3 length is 12 residues. The V end was cut by 4 bases, the J end by 16 bases, with 18 bases between. The CDR3 nucleotides are TGTGCCAGCAGCCCCGGAAATAGCTTGCACTTCTTC. Amino acid sequence: CASSPGNSLHFF.

This chain joins TRBV11-2 and TRBJ2-1; D may match TRBD1 or TRBD2 (6 bases each). V lost 5 bases to trimming and J lost 7 bases, with 18 bases between them. CDR1 is SGHAT and CDR2 is FQNNGV in the germline V gene. The CDR3 extends over 15 amino acids. CDR3 coding DNA: TGTGCCAGCAGCCCCGGAGGGGGGCGCATAAATGAGCAGTTCTTC. Translated: CASSPGGGRINEQFF.

This clonotype came up a few times. V usage is TRBV20-1 and J usage is TRBJ2-7; 14 bases agree with TRBD2. V trimming: 3 bases; J trimming: 5 bases; junction bases outside the gene matches: 6. The CDR3 spans 15 residues. Germline assignment: CDR1 DFQATT and CDR2 SNEGSKA (reference sequence). In DNA, the CDR3 is TGCAGTGCTAGCGGACTAGCGGGAGGTGGGGACGAGCAGTACTTC. Its translation is CSASGLAGGGDEQYF.

This clonotype has more than one count but fewer than ten. The chain has TRBV11-2 and TRBJ2-3; D is uncertain. This CDR3 spans 13 amino acids. Trimming cost V 1 base and J 4 bases, with 6 bases left between them. Germline V lookup: CDR1 SGHAT, CDR2 FQNNGV. The CDR3 reads CASSLGVADTQYF. In DNA, the CDR3 is TGTGCCAGCAGCTTAGGAGTTGCAGATACGCAGTATTTT.

The CDR3 sequence: CATSIGWGNTEAFF. In DNA, the CDR3 is TGTGCCACCAGCATTGGTTGGGGAAACACTGAAGCTTTCTTT. The chain uses TRBV15 and TRBJ1-1; D not certain. V was clipped by 4 bases and J by 2 bases, with 11 bases between them. Germline CDR1 reads LNHNV; CDR2 reads YYDKDF (reference sequence). The CDR3 spans 14 residues.

This chain joins TRBV15 and TRBJ2-3; D not certain. The CDR3 sequence is 15 residues long. The ends were cut back, 5 bases at V and 2 bases at J, with 14 bases in the middle. CDR1 and CDR2 from the germline V gene are LNHNV and YYDKDF (reference sequence). As DNA, the CDR3 is TGTGCCACCAGCTCCTACATTGCCGTCACAGATACGCAGTATTTT. Encoded protein: CATSSYIAVTDTQYF.

The chain joins TRBV4-1 to TRBJ1-1; maybe TRBD1 (5 bases). The V gene's germline CDR1 is MGHRA and CDR2 YSYEKL. The CDR3 is 13 residues long. The V end was cut by 0 bases, the J end by 4 bases, with 6 bases between. The CDR3 DNA reads as TGCGCCAGCAGCCAAGAAGGGGTCACTGAAGCTTTCTTT. It is translated as CASSQEGVTEAFF.

This clonotype occurred many times. The junction does not match germline at one end; this may be a read error. CDR3 bases: TGTGCCTGGGATATTGGACAGGTCCTTTTT. The encoded protein is CAWDIGQVLF. This chain links TRBV30 with TRBJ1-4; 7 bases map to TRBD1. The length of the CDR3 is 10 residues. Germline CDR1 and CDR2: GTSNPN and SVGIG (reference sequence).

This clonotype showed up many times. The rearrangement uses TRBV5-1 and TRBJ2-1, with D possibly being TRBD1 (5 bases). Trimming pared 0 bases from V and 3 bases from J, leaving 7 bases between. In germline, CDR1 is SGHRS, CDR2 YFSETQ. CDR3 length equals 14 residues. The CDR3 sequence: CASSLVGLYNEQFF. CDR3 DNA: TGCGCCAGCAGCTTGGTGGGGCTCTACAATGAGCAGTTCTTC.

J is TRBJ2-1 and V is TRBV7-9; D uncertain. The CDR3 extends over 11 amino acids. Germline values: CDR1 SEHNR, CDR2 FQNEAQ (reference sequence). V was cut by 6 bases and J by 6 bases, with 6 bases left in between. CDR3 in DNA: TGTGCCAGCAGGTTTACCAATGAGCAGTTCTTC. It is translated as CASRFTNEQFF.

At least ten counts were recorded for this clonotype. The chain recombines TRBV15 with TRBJ1-4; no firm D call. Germline CDR1 and CDR2: LNHNV and YYDKDF (reference sequence). The CDR3 spans 15 residues. V gave up 5 bases and J gave up 6 bases, with 16 bases separating them. The DNA of the CDR3 is TGTGCCACCAGCTGGGAGACACCTCGGGATGAAAAACTGTTTTTT. This codes for CATSWETPRDEKLFF.

The table lists this clonotype with a few counts. V gene TRBV9 combines with J gene TRBJ2-7, with D hard to call. Germline CDR1 reads SGDLS; CDR2 reads YYNGEE. This CDR3 region has 14 residues. Trimming pared 0 bases from V and 1 base from J, leaving 8 bases between. Here the CDR3 reads CASSVAAESYEQYF. Written as DNA, the CDR3 is TGTGCCAGCAGCGTAGCTGCAGAATCCTACGAGCAGTACTTC.

The V and J genes are TRBV7-2 and TRBJ2-5, with TRBD2 matching 9 bases. The germline gives CDR1 SGHTA, CDR2 FQGNSA. This CDR3 is 16 amino acids long. The V gene end was trimmed by 1 base and the J gene end by 5 bases; junction bases not matched to a gene: 8. Here the CDR3 DNA reads TGTGCCAGCAGCTTAGAGGTTAGCGGGAGTATGGAGACCCAGTACTTC. As protein: CASSLEVSGSMETQYF.

The chain joins TRBV15 to TRBJ2-3; 7 nucleotides match TRBD1. Germline CDR1 is LNHNV and CDR2 is YYDKDF (reference sequence). Trimming cost V 1 base and J 2 bases; bases outside gene matches: 3. The CDR3 covers 15 residues. Here the CDR3 DNA reads TGTGCCACCAGCAGAGGACAGGGCTCCACAGATACGCAGTATTTT. It yields the protein CATSRGQGSTDTQYF.

This clonotype was counted only a few times. This chain connects TRBV7-9 to TRBJ2-7; D gene uncertain. This CDR3 contains 14 residues. The germline CDR1 and CDR2 sequences are SEHNR and FQNEAQ (reference sequence). V was clipped by 3 bases and J by 3 bases, with 12 bases between them. DNA for the CDR3: TGTGCCAGCAGCTTGGTAACTAATTACTACGAGCAGTACTTC. The encoded protein is CASSLVTNYYEQYF.

The sample holds many counts of this clonotype. The genes are TRBV4-3 and TRBJ2-6; D remains unclear. The CDR3 is 16 residues long. Deletions cut 0 bases from V and 0 bases from J, with 6 bases between. CDR1 and CDR2 (germline): LGHNA, YSLEER. The CDR3 sequence: CASSQDASSGANVLTF. The CDR3 nucleotides are TGCGCCAGCAGCCAAGATGCGTCCTCTGGGGCCAACGTCCTGACTTTC.

This clonotype has at least ten counts. The chain uses TRBV24-1 and TRBJ2-1, with TRBD2 matching 8 bases. The germline gives CDR1 KGHDR, CDR2 SFDVKD. Unmatched junction bases numbered 1, after V lost 1 base and J lost 0 bases. This CDR3 has 16 amino acids. The CDR3 DNA reads TGTGCCACCAGTGATTTTGGGACTAGCTCCTACAATGAGCAGTTCTTC. This gives the protein CATSDFGTSSYNEQFF.

This clonotype was seen a few times. V is TRBV13 and J is TRBJ2-7, with 13 bases matching TRBD2. CDR3 length: 15 residues. The V gene's germline CDR1 is PRHDT and CDR2 FYEKMQ (reference sequence). The junction had 3 bases not matched to a gene; V was cut back by 0 bases and J by 7 bases. For the CDR3, the DNA is TGTGCCAGCAGCTTAGGGACTAGCGGGAGGTTTGAGCAGTACTTC. This encodes CASSLGTSGRFEQYF.

This sequence joins TRBV27 and TRBJ2-7, with D hard to call. V was trimmed by 6 bases and J by 6 bases, leaving 15 bases between them. CDR1 MNHEY and CDR2 SMNVEV come from the germline V gene (reference sequence). This CDR3 is 13 amino acids long. CDR3 bases: TGTGCCAGCAGGCCCAGTCGGCAATCCGAGCAGTACTTC. Protein product: CASRPSRQSEQYF.

The chain uses TRBV2 and TRBJ2-3; 10 positions agree with TRBD1. Per germline, CDR1 SNHLY and CDR2 FYNNEI. CDR3 length equals 14 residues. V dropped 6 bases and J dropped 4; count of bases not matched to a gene: 4. In DNA form, the CDR3 reads TGTGCCAGCAGGGGACAGGGGTTGCCAGATACGCAGTATTTT. Amino acid sequence: CASRGQGLPDTQYF.

This clonotype was observed many times. The CDR3 protein is CATGGAIQFF. The CDR3 DNA is TGTGCCACCGGTGGCGCGATTCAGTTCTTC. The chain employs TRBV12-3 or TRBV12-4 and TRBJ2-1; D unclear. The CDR3 is 10 amino acids. Deletions cut 10 bases from V and 13 bases from J, with 14 bases between.